The T cell receptor (beta chain) described here comes from a study of T cells in Graves' hyperthyroidism and ophthalmopathy. General observations from the study: From stable hyperthyroidism, ophthalmopathy was separated by a 13 V-J model.

Amplification targeted TCR beta CDR3 regions from RNA transcripts. During a first-round RT-PCR of the TCR CDR3, the HTBI primer set was used. TCRdb passed the multiplex PCR reads through MiXCR, listing each CDR3 protein once. The table lists approximately 690,000 distinct CDR3 sequences, roughly 20% of them singletons. As regards this clonotype: Its antigen is undetermined.

At least 3 on the Clinical Activity Score was recorded for ophthalmopathy patients, who also had NOSPECS grade at least 4 and duration under 3 months. V lost 0 bases and J lost 8; bases outside the gene matches: 10. The CDR3 sequence is 17 residues long. CDR1 and CDR2 from the germline V gene are LGHNT and FRNRAP. The sequenced material came from blood. The receptor comes from a man aged 30-40 years with Graves' ophthalmopathy. The V gene is TRBV12-5, the J gene TRBJ2-1; TRBD1 matches 10 bases. Here the CDR3 DNA reads TGTGCTAGTGGTTTGGTAATTGGTGGACAGGGGGATGATGAGCAGTTCTTC. Protein product: CASGLVIGGQGDDEQFF.